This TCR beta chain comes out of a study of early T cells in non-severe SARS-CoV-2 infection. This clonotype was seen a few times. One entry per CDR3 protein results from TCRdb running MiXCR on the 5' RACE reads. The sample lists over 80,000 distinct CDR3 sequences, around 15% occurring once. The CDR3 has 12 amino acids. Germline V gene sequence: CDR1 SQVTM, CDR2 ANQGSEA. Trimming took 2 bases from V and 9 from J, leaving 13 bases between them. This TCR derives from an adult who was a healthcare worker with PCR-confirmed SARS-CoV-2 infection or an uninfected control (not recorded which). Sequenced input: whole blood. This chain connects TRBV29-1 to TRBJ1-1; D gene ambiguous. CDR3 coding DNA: TGCAGCGTTGAACAGTCGGTACCCCAAGCTTTCTTT. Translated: CSVEQSVPQAFF.